This T cell receptor (beta chain) was found in a study of T cells after yellow fever vaccination. This clonotype was observed a few times. The germline V gene has CDR1 SGHRS and CDR2 YFSETQ. Trimming pared 0 bases from V and 5 bases from J, leaving 11 bases between. This CDR3 spans 14 amino acids. One entry per CDR3 protein, called by TCRdb with MiXCR from the 5' RACE reads. The table records approximately 300,000 distinct CDR3 sequences, roughly 10% of them present only once. The clonotype originates from a man in his late teens or twenties who received the YFV17D yellow fever vaccine. The chain joins TRBV5-1 to TRBJ1-2; D gene ambiguous. Sequenced here: CD4+ T cells sorted from PBMCs, sampled 45 days after the yellow fever booster vaccination. In DNA, the CDR3 is TGCGCCAGCAGCTTGGGGCGGCAGGAGTATGGCTACACCTTC. The encoded protein is CASSLGRQEYGYTF.